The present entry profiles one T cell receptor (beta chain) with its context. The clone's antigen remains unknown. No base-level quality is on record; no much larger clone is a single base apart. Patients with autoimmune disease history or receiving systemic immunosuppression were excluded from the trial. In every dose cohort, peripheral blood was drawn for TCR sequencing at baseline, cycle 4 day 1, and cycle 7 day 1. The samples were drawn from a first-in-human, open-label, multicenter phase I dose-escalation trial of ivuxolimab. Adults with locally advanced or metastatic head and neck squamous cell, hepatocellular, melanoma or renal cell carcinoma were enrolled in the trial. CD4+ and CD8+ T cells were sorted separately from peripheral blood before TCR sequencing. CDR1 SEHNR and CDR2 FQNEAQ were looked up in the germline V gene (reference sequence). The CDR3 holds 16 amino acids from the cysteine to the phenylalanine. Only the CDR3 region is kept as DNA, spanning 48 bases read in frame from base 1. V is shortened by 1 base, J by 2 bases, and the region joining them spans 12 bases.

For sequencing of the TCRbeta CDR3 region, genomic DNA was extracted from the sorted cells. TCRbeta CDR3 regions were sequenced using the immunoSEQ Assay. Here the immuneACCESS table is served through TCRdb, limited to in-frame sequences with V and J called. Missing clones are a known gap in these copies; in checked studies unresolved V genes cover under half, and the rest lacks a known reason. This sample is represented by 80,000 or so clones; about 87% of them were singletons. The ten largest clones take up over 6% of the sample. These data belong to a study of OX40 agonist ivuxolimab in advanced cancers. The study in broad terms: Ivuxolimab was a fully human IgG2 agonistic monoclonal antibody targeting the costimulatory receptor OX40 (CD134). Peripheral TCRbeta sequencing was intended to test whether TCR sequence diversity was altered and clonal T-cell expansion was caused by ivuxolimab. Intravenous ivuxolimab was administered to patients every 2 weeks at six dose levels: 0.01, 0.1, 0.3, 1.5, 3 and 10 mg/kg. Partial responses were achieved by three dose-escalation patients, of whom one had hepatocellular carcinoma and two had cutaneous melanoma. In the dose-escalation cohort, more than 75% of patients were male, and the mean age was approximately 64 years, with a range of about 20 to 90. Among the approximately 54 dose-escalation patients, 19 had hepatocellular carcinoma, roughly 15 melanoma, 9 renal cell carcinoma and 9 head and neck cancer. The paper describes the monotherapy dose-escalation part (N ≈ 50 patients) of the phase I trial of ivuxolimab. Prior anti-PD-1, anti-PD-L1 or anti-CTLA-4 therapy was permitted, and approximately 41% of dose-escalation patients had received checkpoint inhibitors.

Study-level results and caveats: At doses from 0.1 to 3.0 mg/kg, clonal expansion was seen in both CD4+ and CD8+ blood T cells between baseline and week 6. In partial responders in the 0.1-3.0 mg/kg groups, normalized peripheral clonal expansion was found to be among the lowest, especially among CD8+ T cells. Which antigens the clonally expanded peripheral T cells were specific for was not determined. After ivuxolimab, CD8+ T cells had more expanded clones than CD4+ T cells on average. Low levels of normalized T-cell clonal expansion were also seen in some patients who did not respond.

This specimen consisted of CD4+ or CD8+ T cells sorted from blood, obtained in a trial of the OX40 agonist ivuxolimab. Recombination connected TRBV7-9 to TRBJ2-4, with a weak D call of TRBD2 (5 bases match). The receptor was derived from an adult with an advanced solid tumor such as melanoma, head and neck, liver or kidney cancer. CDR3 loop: CASSLGGTGSKNIQYF. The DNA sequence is TGTGCCAGCAGCTTAGGAGGTACGGGATCCAAAAACATTCAGTACTTC.